This T cell receptor beta chain is drawn from a study of cytomegalovirus exposure and HLA in healthy donors. Points from the study as a whole: Altogether, 164 TCR beta chains were recorded as cytomegalovirus-associated. Earlier analysis looked at TCR beta V segments, and most were productive about 90% or about 30% of the time.

In the PCR, 60 Vbeta and 13 Jbeta primers were used. The method was immunoSEQ multiplex PCR; TCRdb's version includes in-frame clones alone and lacks a portion of them. Of 150,000 or so clones in the sample, more than 60% were seen once. The germline V gene has CDR1 SGDLS and CDR2 YYNGEE. The CDR3 has 16 amino acids. V lost 3 bases and J lost 9; bases outside the gene matches: 14. About this clone itself: Its target is unknown.

In nominal health when sampled, donors likely had unrecorded immune exposures nonetheless. Sequencing was performed on PBMCs. The sequence was collected from a young man in good health and CMV-seropositive. The chain joins TRBV9 to TRBJ2-1, with 8 bases that match TRBD1. The CDR3 loop reads CASSAGQGPISGEQFF. The CDR3 DNA reads as TGTGCCAGCAGCGCCGGACAGGGACCGATATCGGGTGAGCAGTTCTTC.